This TCR beta chain originates from a study of cytomegalovirus exposure and HLA in healthy donors. The study, taken as a whole, reports: Some V segments could not be told apart, so they were left out, TRBV6-2 and TRBV6-3 among them. It was reported that the classifier diagnosed cytomegalovirus status with high specificity and sensitivity in both the original and validation cohorts. In all likelihood, a cluster of highly shared sequence variants was a sequencing artifact.

PCR primers comprised 60 Vbeta and 13 Jbeta primers. TCRdb's copy holds only in-frame clones and misses some; the assay was immunoSEQ multiplex PCR. The table shows under 200,000 clones, with approximately 70% occurring only once. Comment on this clone: Its antigen is unknown.

With V trimmed by 4 bases and J by 3 bases, 7 bases remained unmatched. CDR3 length equals 15 residues. Per the germline V gene, CDR1 is SGHTA and CDR2 is FQGNSA. This sequence was found in a woman aged 25 to 39 in good health and CMV-seronegative. J is TRBJ1-2 and V is TRBV7-2; 8 bases fit TRBD1. The specimen sequenced was PBMCs. The CDR3 reads CASSYDRGGDYGYTF. The DNA of the CDR3 is TGTGCCAGCAGCTACGACAGGGGTGGAGACTATGGCTACACCTTC.